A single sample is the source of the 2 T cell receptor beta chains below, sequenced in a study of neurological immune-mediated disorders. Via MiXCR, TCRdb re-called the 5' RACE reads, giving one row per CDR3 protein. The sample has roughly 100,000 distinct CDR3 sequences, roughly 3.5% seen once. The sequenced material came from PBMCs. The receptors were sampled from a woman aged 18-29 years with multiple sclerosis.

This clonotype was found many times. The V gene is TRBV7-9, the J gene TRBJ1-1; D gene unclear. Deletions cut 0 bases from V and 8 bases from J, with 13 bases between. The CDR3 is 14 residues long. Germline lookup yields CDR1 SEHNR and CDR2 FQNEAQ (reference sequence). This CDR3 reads CASSLAGSSVEAFF. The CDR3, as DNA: TGTGCCAGCAGCTTAGCGGGGAGTAGTGTCGAAGCTTTCTTT.

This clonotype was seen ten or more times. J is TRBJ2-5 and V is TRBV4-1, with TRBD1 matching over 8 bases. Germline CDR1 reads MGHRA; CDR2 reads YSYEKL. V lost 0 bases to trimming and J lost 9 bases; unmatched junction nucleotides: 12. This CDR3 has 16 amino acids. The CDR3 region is CASSQDKSEQGVSQYF. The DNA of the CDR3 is TGCGCCAGCAGCCAAGATAAGTCGGAACAGGGGGTGTCCCAGTACTTC.